What follows is one T cell receptor beta chain and its context. The data derive from a study of blood T cell repertoires in COVID-19. TCRdb keeps only in-frame clones here, not all; method: immunoSEQ multiplex PCR. This sample has about 300,000 clones, with around 88% found just once. The CDR3 runs 15 residues. V lost 5 bases, J lost 4 bases, and 15 bases lay in between. Germline CDR1 and CDR2: SGHTA and FQGNSA. Sequencing was done on a sample of peripheral blood. This sequence was found in a young woman who had recovered from COVID-19. This chain connects TRBV7-2 to TRBJ1-3, with D uncertain. DNA of the CDR3: TGTGCCAGCAGCGCCCCTGGACCGGGGGGAAACACCATATATTTT. It specifies CASSAPGPGGNTIYF.